The T cell receptor beta chain described here comes from a study of Ad26.COV2.S vaccination and SARS-CoV-2 variants. Germline CDR1 reads SGHNT; CDR2 reads YYREEE (reference sequence). The CDR3 is 14 amino acids. Deletions cut 1 base from V and 2 bases from J, with 9 bases between. Treatment specified: some 20 received Ad26.COV2.S at low or high dose, single or two shots; about 5 received placebo; per-sample allocation not given. Day 63 after the first vaccine or placebo injection was the time point for sampling. Vaccination employed an Ad26 vector expressing the Wuhan-strain SARS-CoV-2 spike. Sequencing was performed with immunoSEQ multiplex PCR; in TCRdb, only in-frame clones are kept and a portion is missing. Among 250,000 to 300,000 clones, approximately 87% were seen once, and the ten largest hold around 3%.

The sequenced sample was peripheral blood, obtained in a trial of Ad26.COV2.S vaccine versus placebo. The chain carries TRBV5-4 and TRBJ1-2; unclear D gene. This TCR was recovered from a person between 18 and 59 years old who received the Ad26.COV2.S COVID-19 vaccine or a placebo. The CDR3: CASSLSQLNYGYTF. CDR3 DNA: TGTGCCAGCAGCTTGAGTCAGCTCAACTATGGCTACACCTTC.